Given below is one TCR beta chain in context. The data belong to a study of blood T cell repertoires in COVID-19. For the study at large: Sources were T cells, B-cell-depleted T cells, or PBMCs; the material itself was cDNA or gDNA.

TCRdb's copy holds only in-frame clones and misses some; the assay was immunoSEQ multiplex PCR. In the table there are 70,000 to 90,000 clones, 88% of which are singletons. The CDR3 consists of 12 residues. V gave up 3 bases and J gave up 0 bases, with 4 bases separating them. In germline, CDR1 is SGHRS, CDR2 YFSETQ. The chain carries TRBV5-1 and TRBJ2-7, with unresolved D. Specimen: peripheral blood. The receptor was derived from a human donor in a cohort sampled during active COVID-19. CDR3 loop: CASSSSSYEQYF. The CDR3 region has the DNA TGCGCCAGCAGCTCCTCCTCCTACGAGCAGTACTTC.